The source of this TCR beta chain is a study of shared clonotypes between healthy human individuals. Germline values: CDR1 SGHTA, CDR2 FQGNSA. The V end lost 1 base, the J end lost 10 bases, and 11 bases lay between the germline ends. The length of the CDR3 is 13 residues. Here immunoSEQ multiplex PCR was the method, and the copy in TCRdb shows in-frame clones only, minus some. The sample carries 2.5 million or so clones, just over 90% recorded once. This rearrangement joins TRBV7-2 to TRBJ1-5, with a weak D call TRBD1 (6 bases). Sequencing used naive CD4+ T cells sorted from blood. Subset given: CD45RA+ positively selected. The source of this sequence is a man aged 18 to 29 in good health. DNA for the CDR3: TGTGCCAGCAGCTTAGGGGGGGCGGTACCCCAGCATTTT. Its translation: CASSLGGAVPQHF. The full variable domain, rest sourced from reference TRBV7-2 and TRBJ1-5, is GAGVSQSPSNKVTEKGKDVELRCDPISGHTALYWYRQSLGQGLEFLIYFQGNSAPDKSGLPSDRFSAERTGGSVSTLTIQRTQQEDSAVYLCASSLGGAVPQHFGDGTRLSIL.